These 20 T cell receptor beta chains were all obtained from the same sample, sequenced in a study of neurological immune-mediated disorders. TCRdb called the 5' RACE reads again in MiXCR, with one record for every CDR3 protein. This sample has 25,000 to 35,000 distinct CDR3 sequences, with around 10% found just once. Sample: PBMCs. The receptor set was obtained from a woman aged 60-75 years in good health.

This clonotype was counted many times. The rearrangement uses TRBV7-9 and TRBJ1-1, with 11 bases aligning to TRBD1. This CDR3 has 17 residues. The V and J ends lost 5 bases and 0 bases, in that order; junction bases with no gene match: 8. Germline assignment: CDR1 SEHNR and CDR2 FQNEAQ (reference sequence). The CDR3 bases are TGTGCCAGCAGCCGGGACAGGGGGGTAAGCATGAACACTGAAGCTTTCTTT. Amino acid sequence: CASSRDRGVSMNTEAFF.

This clonotype has a count of ten or more. The rearrangement joins TRBV20-1 to TRBJ2-5, with 10 bases fitting TRBD1. This CDR3 contains 15 residues. CDR1 is DFQATT, CDR2 SNEGSKA, per germline (reference sequence). With V trimmed by 3 bases and J by 6 bases, 10 bases remained unmatched. CDR3 sequence: CSASPGTGDGKTQYF. The CDR3 coding sequence is TGCAGTGCTAGTCCCGGGACAGGGGATGGAAAGACCCAGTACTTC.

This clonotype was observed at least ten times. The rearrangement uses TRBV12-3 or TRBV12-4 and TRBJ1-4; possibly TRBD1 for D (6 bases). CDR3 length: 14 amino acids. Trimming stripped 8 bases from V and 5 bases from J, with 15 bases between. This CDR3 reads CASGPTGGNEKLFF. The CDR3 nucleotides are TGTGCCAGCGGGCCGACAGGCGGGAATGAAAAACTGTTTTTT.

This clonotype was seen at least ten times. The chain recombines TRBV4-2 with TRBJ2-7; 8 bases align to TRBD2. This CDR3 has 16 amino acids. With V trimmed by 4 bases and J by 2 bases, 10 bases remained unmatched. Germline V gives CDR1 LGHNA, CDR2 YNFKEQ. This chain's CDR3 is CASSPRAGAGAYEQYF. The CDR3 bases are TGTGCCAGCAGCCCCAGAGCGGGAGCGGGGGCCTACGAGCAGTACTTC.

This clonotype was recorded many times. The CDR3 loop is CASSLYGYTF. CDR3 in DNA: TGTGCCAGCAGCTTATATGGCTACACCTTC. This chain links TRBV7-2 with TRBJ1-2; D remains unclear. The germline CDR1 and CDR2 sequences are SGHTA and FQGNSA. Trimming removed 2 bases from V and 5 bases from J, with 0 bases in between. This CDR3 comprises 10 residues.

Concerning this clonotype itself: Possible read error: a much larger clone is one base away. The chain links TRBV5-1 to TRBJ2-5; the D is unclear. From germline, CDR1 is SGHRS and CDR2 YFSETQ. The CDR3 is made up of 14 amino acids. The V and J ends lost 4 bases and 5 bases respectively, with 15 bases between them. The DNA for the CDR3 is TGCGCCAGCAGCCCCACTGTGGGGTCGGAGACCCAGTACTTC. It codes for CASSPTVGSETQYF.

There are a few counts of this clonotype. J is TRBJ2-5 and V is TRBV7-8; TRBD1 matches at 7 bases. Unmatched junction bases numbered 10, after V lost 5 bases and J lost 7 bases. The CDR3 has 14 amino acids. Germline CDR1 is SGHVS and CDR2 is FQNEAQ. CDR3 residues: CASSRDRPPGTQYF. In nucleotides, the CDR3 is TGTGCCAGCAGCCGGGACAGACCCCCAGGGACCCAGTACTTC.

This clonotype was seen many times. This chain uses TRBV7-6 with TRBJ2-7; D uncertain. This CDR3 spans 12 amino acids. Germline V gene sequence: CDR1 SGHVS, CDR2 FNYEAQ. V was trimmed by 1 base and J by 11 bases, leaving 12 bases between them. This CDR3 is CASSLGYGRKYF. CDR3 coding DNA: TGTGCCAGCAGCTTAGGGTACGGTAGAAAGTACTTC.

The sample holds many counts of this clonotype. The chain recombines TRBV29-1 with TRBJ2-6, with D perhaps TRBD1 (6 bases). Trimming removed 6 bases from V and 3 bases from J, with 12 bases in between. CDR1 SQVTM and CDR2 ANQGSEA come from the germline V gene. This CDR3 spans 14 amino acids. The CDR3 loop reads CSVDGQSGANVLTF. CDR3 DNA sequence: TGCAGCGTCGACGGACAGAGTGGGGCCAACGTCCTGACTTTC.

This clonotype came up many times. Written as DNA, the CDR3 is TGTGCCAGCAGCGTAGGGCTAGCGGGGGTCGGGGCGGCGGGCCAGAATACGCAGTATTTT. Its translation is CASSVGLAGVGAAGQNTQYF. The chain recombines TRBV9 with TRBJ2-3; 10 bases match TRBD2. Germline loops: CDR1 SGDLS, CDR2 YYNGEE. The CDR3 spans 20 residues. J lost 7 bases, V lost 0 bases, and 20 bases had no gene match.

This clonotype was seen ten or more times. The chain combines TRBV5-1 with TRBJ2-7; TRBD2 matches 8 bases. Germline-derived CDR1 and CDR2 are SGHRS and YFSETQ. The V gene end was trimmed by 4 bases and the J gene end by 1 base; junction bases not matched to a gene: 7. The CDR3 is made up of 15 amino acids. The CDR3 nucleotides are TGCGCCAGCAGCCTGACTAGCGTTTTATCCTACGAGCAGTACTTC. Translating gives CASSLTSVLSYEQYF.

This clonotype came up many times. The chain employs TRBV12-3 or TRBV12-4 and TRBJ1-4; the match to TRBD1 covers 8 bases. J lost 6 bases, V lost 8 bases, and 8 bases had no gene match. There are 14 residues in the CDR3. CDR3: CASGRGPIDEKLFF. In DNA, the CDR3 is TGTGCCAGCGGCAGGGGGCCGATTGATGAAAAACTGTTTTTT.

This clonotype was seen at least ten times. The rearrangement joins TRBV7-2 to TRBJ1-1, with no clear D. CDR1 is SGHTA, CDR2 FQGNSA, per germline. CDR3 size: 14 residues. V was cut by 5 bases and J by 1 base, with 11 bases left in between. The CDR3 region has the DNA TGTGCCAGCAGCCCCCGCGTCTCGAACACTGAAGCTTTCTTT. This translates into CASSPRVSNTEAFF.

This clonotype occurred many times. V gene TRBV5-1 combines with J gene TRBJ2-2; no reliable D call. Germline CDR1 is SGHRS and CDR2 is YFSETQ. The CDR3 runs 15 residues. The V end was cut by 0 bases, the J end by 1 base, with 7 bases between. The DNA for the CDR3 is TGCGCCAGCAGCTTGGTAGTGGGGAACACCGGGGAGCTGTTTTTT. This sequence encodes CASSLVVGNTGELFF.

This clonotype was seen at least ten times. Compared with germline, one end of the junction differs, possibly owing to a read error. V is TRBV15 and J is TRBJ2-3, with no clear D. This CDR3 region has 12 residues. CDR1 LNHNV and CDR2 YYDKDF come from the germline V gene (reference sequence). This CDR3 reads CATSRDRTTQYF. CDR3 bases: TGTGCCACCAGCCGAGATCGCACCACGCAGTATTTT.

This clonotype was detected ten times or more. The chain employs TRBV4-1 and TRBJ1-1; D is uncertain. The CDR3 totals 17 residues. The V gene's germline CDR1 is MGHRA and CDR2 YSYEKL. Trimming pared 2 bases from V and 5 bases from J, leaving 21 bases between. The CDR3 region is CASSQFGIGPQRTEAFF. The CDR3 nucleotides are TGCGCCAGCAGCCAATTCGGTATCGGGCCCCAAAGGACTGAAGCTTTCTTT.

There are many counts of this clonotype. This chain uses TRBV7-2 with TRBJ2-3; D is uncertain. The length of the CDR3 is 12 residues. Deletions cut 2 bases from V and 2 bases from J, with 2 bases between. Germline V gene lookup returns CDR1 SGHTA and CDR2 FQGNSA. Here the CDR3 reads CASSLYTDTQYF. The CDR3 nucleotides read TGTGCCAGCAGCTTATACACAGATACGCAGTATTTT.

This clonotype came up many times. The V call is TRBV7-6, the J call TRBJ1-1; 7 bases line up with TRBD1. V lost 5 bases, J lost 0 bases, and 6 bases stayed unmatched. Germline-derived CDR1 and CDR2 are SGHVS and FNYEAQ. The CDR3 totals 15 residues. For the CDR3, the DNA is TGTGCCAGCAGCCAATGGACAGGCCTGAACACTGAAGCTTTCTTT. This sequence encodes CASSQWTGLNTEAFF.

This clonotype was detected ten times or more. The chain employs TRBV5-6 and TRBJ2-1, with 9 bases identical to TRBD1. From germline, CDR1 is SGHDT and CDR2 YYEEEE. This CDR3 is built from 16 residues. J gave up 0 bases and V 4 bases, and 5 bases lay outside the gene matches. The CDR3 DNA is TGTGCCAGCAGCGGCCGGGACAGGGCCTCCTACAATGAGCAGTTCTTC. Amino acids: CASSGRDRASYNEQFF.

This clonotype was observed many times. The rearrangement uses TRBV20-1 and TRBJ2-7; TRBD2 matches at 7 bases. The germline CDR1 and CDR2 sequences are DFQATT and SNEGSKA (reference sequence). This CDR3 has 14 residues. V shed 5 bases and J 6 bases; nucleotides not matched to a gene: 13. The CDR3: CSAGEGSGYGEQYF. The DNA of the CDR3 is TGCAGTGCTGGGGAGGGATCAGGGTATGGCGAGCAGTACTTC.